The 19 T cell receptor beta chains reported below all come from one sample, sequenced in a study of shared clonotypes between healthy human individuals. Measured with immunoSEQ multiplex PCR; TCRdb has only the in-frame clones, and not every one. This table holds more than 2,000,000 clones, approximately 90% found once. Sequencing used naive CD4+ T cells sorted from blood. Regarding subset: CD45RA+ positively selected. These receptors originate from a man aged 18 to 29 in good health.

The chain has TRBV10-1 and TRBJ2-2; a possible D gene is TRBD1 (6 bases). The CDR3 is 14 residues long. From germline, CDR1 is WNHNN and CDR2 SYGVQD (reference sequence). The germline V and J ends were trimmed by 6 bases and 1 base, with 9 bases remaining between them. The CDR3 nucleotides read TGCGCCAGCAGACGGACAGAGAACACCGGGGAGCTGTTTTTT. It translates to CASRRTENTGELFF.

The chain uses TRBV30 and TRBJ2-1; 8 nucleotides match TRBD2. Germline CDR1 is GTSNPN and CDR2 is SVGIG (reference sequence). V gave up 3 bases and J gave up 9 bases; unmatched junction bases: 13. The CDR3 is 15 amino acids. Here the CDR3 DNA reads TGTGCCTGGAGCCCGACTAGCGCCGGAGCGGGTGAGCAGTTCTTC. Residues: CAWSPTSAGAGEQFF.

This chain joins TRBV5-1 and TRBJ1-4; no clear D gene. The germline gives CDR1 SGHRS, CDR2 YFSETQ. This CDR3 is built from 15 residues. V lost 0 bases and J lost 7, with 13 bases in between. This CDR3 is CASSLVLGEGEKLFF. The CDR3 DNA is TGCGCCAGCAGCTTGGTGTTGGGAGAGGGTGAAAAACTGTTTTTT.

This clone showed up just a few times. V and J are TRBV5-4 and TRBJ1-6, with D maybe TRBD1 (6 bases). V lost 4 bases and J 6 bases, leaving 17 bases between the germline ends. The V gene's germline CDR1 is SGHNT and CDR2 YYREEE (reference sequence). The CDR3 is made up of 16 amino acids. CDR3 sequence (DNA): TGTGCCAGCAGCGCGTTGGCGGGGGGCTCTAATTCACCCCTCCACTTT. This sequence encodes CASSALAGGSNSPLHF.

The rearrangement uses TRBV25-1 and TRBJ1-2; 9 bases agree with TRBD1. Germline lookup yields CDR1 MGHDK and CDR2 SYGVNS. Germline trimming cut 3 bases from V and 4 bases from J; bases unmatched to any gene: 12. The CDR3 has 17 residues. DNA of the CDR3: TGTGCCAGCAGTGAGGAACAGGGGGCTGCGTGGGGCTATGGCTACACCTTC. Translated, it gives CASSEEQGAAWGYGYTF.

CDR3 region: CASSLSIDQPQHF. Written as DNA, the CDR3 is TGTGCCAGCAGCTTATCCATTGATCAGCCCCAGCATTTT. This chain links TRBV7-2 with TRBJ1-5; D is ambiguous. The V and J ends lost 2 bases and 5 bases respectively, with 7 bases between them. The CDR3 extends over 13 amino acids. Germline V CDR1 and CDR2: SGHTA, FQGNSA. Supplemented by reference TRBV7-2 and TRBJ1-5, the full variable domain reads GAGVSQSPSNKVTEKGKDVELRCDPISGHTALYWYRQSLGQGLEFLIYFQGNSAPDKSGLPSDRFSAERTGGSVSTLTIQRTQQEDSAVYLCASSLSIDQPQHFGDGTRLSIL.

This clone was found a few times. The genes are TRBV21-1 and TRBJ2-7; the table calls TRBD1, which could not be checked here. TRBV21-1 is assigned pseudogene status. CDR3 length equals 12 residues. This CDR3 reads CASKGVAYEQYF. As DNA, the CDR3 is TGTGCCAGCAAAGGGGTTGCCTACGAGCAGTACTTC.

The chain combines TRBV5-4 with TRBJ2-7; 11 bases map to TRBD2. Trimming cost V 4 bases and J 3 bases; bases outside gene matches: 6. Germline V gives CDR1 SGHNT, CDR2 YYREEE (reference sequence). The CDR3 has 15 residues. CDR3 sequence reads: CASSLLAGGNYEQYF. The CDR3 nucleotides are TGTGCCAGCAGCCTGCTAGCGGGAGGTAACTACGAGCAGTACTTC.

The chain carries TRBV2 and TRBJ1-2; no reliable D call. The CDR3 consists of 15 residues. Trimming removed 2 bases at V and 6 bases at J, with 16 bases between. Germline CDR1 and CDR2: SNHLY and FYNNEI. CDR3 sequence reads: CASSESEGSINGYTF. Written as DNA, the CDR3 is TGTGCCAGCAGTGAATCCGAAGGAAGTATTAATGGCTACACCTTC. The whole variable domain, remainder taken from reference TRBV2 and TRBJ1-2, is EPEVTQTPSHQVTQMGQEVILRCVPISNHLYFYWYRQILGQKVEFLVSFYNNEISEKSEIFDDQFSVERPDGSNFTLKIRSTKLEDSAMYFCASSESEGSINGYTFGSGTRLTVV.

This rearrangement joins TRBV5-4 to TRBJ2-3; maybe TRBD2 (7 bases). CDR1 and CDR2 from the germline V gene are SGHNT and YYREEE (reference sequence). The CDR3 length is 16 residues. Deletions cut 3 bases from V and 2 bases from J, with 16 bases between. CDR3 nucleotide sequence: TGTGCCAGCAGCTCCCCTCGCGGGGGCACCACAGATACGCAGTATTTT. Protein sequence: CASSSPRGGTTDTQYF.

The chain employs TRBV7-9 and TRBJ2-5, with D unclear. Germline CDR1 and CDR2: SEHNR and FQNEAQ (reference sequence). Trimming removed 2 bases at V and 1 base at J, with 14 bases between. This CDR3 contains 16 residues. The CDR3 DNA reads as TGTGCCAGCAGCTTACTCGCGCGTTCTATCCAAGAGACCCAGTACTTC. It is translated as CASSLLARSIQETQYF.

Remarks on this clone: Within the sample, other DNA sequences also encode this same CDR3. The rearrangement uses TRBV7-9 and TRBJ2-7, with no clear D. There are 13 residues in the CDR3. CDR1 and CDR2 from the germline V gene are SEHNR and FQNEAQ (reference sequence). Trimming removed 1 base from V and 0 bases from J, with 4 bases in between. The CDR3 region has the DNA TGTGCCAGCAGCTTAGGAAACTCCTACGAGCAGTACTTC. It encodes CASSLGNSYEQYF.

This clone has a handful of counts. This chain's CDR3 is CASHARTGGGYTF. The CDR3 coding sequence is TGCGCCAGCCACGCTCGGACAGGGGGTGGCTACACCTTC. V usage is TRBV4-1 and J usage is TRBJ1-2; TRBD1 agrees at 10 bases. The V gene's germline CDR1 is MGHRA and CDR2 YSYEKL. The CDR3 sequence is 13 residues long. V gave up 8 bases and J gave up 7 bases; unmatched junction bases: 7.

The CDR3 region is CASSRQASSGNRGRLYNEQFF. CDR3 nucleotide sequence: TGCGCCAGCAGCCGCCAGGCCTCTAGCGGGAACCGGGGGAGGCTTTACAATGAGCAGTTCTTC. The chain joins TRBV4-1 to TRBJ2-1; 9 bases are shared with TRBD2. Germline values: CDR1 MGHRA, CDR2 YSYEKL. V lost 4 bases and J lost 4; bases outside the gene matches: 23. The CDR3 is 21 amino acids.

This rearrangement joins TRBV7-6 to TRBJ1-2; TRBD1 might be the D (5 bases). Between the trimmed V and J ends, which lost 5 bases and 2 bases, there was a span of 15 bases. This CDR3 contains 15 residues. Germline CDR1 SGHVS, CDR2 FNYEAQ. In DNA, the CDR3 is TGTGCCAGCAGCCTGATGGGAGGGGAAAACTATGGCTACACCTTC. Protein sequence: CASSLMGGENYGYTF.

The chain links TRBV5-4 to TRBJ2-7; 8 bases line up with TRBD1. This CDR3 has 15 residues. J lost 0 bases, V lost 4 bases, and 6 bases had no gene match. In germline, CDR1 is SGHNT, CDR2 YYREEE (reference sequence). CDR3: CASSQAGTGSYEQYF. In DNA, the CDR3 is TGTGCCAGCAGCCAGGCCGGGACAGGCTCCTACGAGCAGTACTTC.

This sequence joins TRBV9 and TRBJ2-3; TRBD1 aligns across 10 bases. V dropped 0 bases and J dropped 3; count of bases not matched to a gene: 4. Germline CDR1 reads SGDLS; CDR2 reads YYNGEE. This CDR3 has 16 residues. CDR3 sequence reads: CASSVDGTGVTDTQYF. Written as DNA, the CDR3 is TGTGCCAGCAGCGTAGACGGGACAGGGGTTACAGATACGCAGTATTTT.

The rearrangement links TRBV30 to TRBJ2-5; D call uncertain. Germline values: CDR1 GTSNPN, CDR2 SVGIG (reference sequence). The CDR3 is 13 amino acids. Trimming left V 3 bases short and J 5 bases short, with 13 bases between. The CDR3 spells CAWRSIKGETQYF. The CDR3 bases are TGTGCCTGGAGGTCGATCAAAGGGGAGACCCAGTACTTC.

The J gene is TRBJ2-7, the V gene TRBV5-6, with 10 bases that match TRBD2. The CDR3 loop spans 17 amino acids. J was trimmed by 4 bases and V by 0 bases; bases with no gene match: 10. Germline loops: CDR1 SGHDT, CDR2 YYEEEE. CDR3 in amino acids: CASSLDLGLAYQYEQYF. The CDR3 region has the DNA TGTGCCAGCAGCTTGGATCTGGGACTAGCGTACCAGTACGAGCAGTACTTC. Supplemented by reference TRBV5-6 and TRBJ2-7, the full variable domain reads DAGVTQSPTHLIKTRGQQVTLRCSPKSGHDTVSWYQQALGQGPQFIFQYYEEEERQRGNFPDRFSGHQFPNYSSELNVNALLLGDSALYLCASSLDLGLAYQYEQYFGPGTRLTVT.